This T cell receptor (beta chain) was sequenced during a study of Ad26.COV2.S vaccination and SARS-CoV-2 variants. Study-level background: It was the COV1001 Ad26.COV2.S trial arm that included the donor.

Findings of the study overall: Analyses that measured TCR breadth and depth may have underestimated total T cell responses.

Worth noting for this clone: Its antigen is not identified.

Treatment denoted: some 20 received Ad26.COV2.S at low or high dose, single or two shots; 5 received placebo; per-sample allocation not given. Collection of samples fell on day 63 after the first vaccine or placebo injection. An Ad26 vector expressing Wuhan-strain SARS-CoV-2 spike constituted the vaccine. CDR3 length: 14 residues. V was trimmed by 6 bases and J by 2 bases, leaving 14 bases between them. Germline assignment: CDR1 SQVTM and CDR2 ANQGSEA. TCRdb's copy holds only in-frame clones and misses some; the assay was immunoSEQ multiplex PCR. The table has 320,000 or so clones, roughly 88% seen once.

This clonotype was obtained from a person between 18 and 59 years old who received the Ad26.COV2.S COVID-19 vaccine or a placebo. Source: peripheral blood, taken in a trial of Ad26.COV2.S vaccine versus placebo. This rearrangement joins TRBV29-1 to TRBJ2-1; no clear D gene. Here the CDR3 reads CSVPPLSTYNEQFF. The CDR3 DNA reads TGCAGCGTACCCCCGCTAAGCACCTACAATGAGCAGTTCTTC.